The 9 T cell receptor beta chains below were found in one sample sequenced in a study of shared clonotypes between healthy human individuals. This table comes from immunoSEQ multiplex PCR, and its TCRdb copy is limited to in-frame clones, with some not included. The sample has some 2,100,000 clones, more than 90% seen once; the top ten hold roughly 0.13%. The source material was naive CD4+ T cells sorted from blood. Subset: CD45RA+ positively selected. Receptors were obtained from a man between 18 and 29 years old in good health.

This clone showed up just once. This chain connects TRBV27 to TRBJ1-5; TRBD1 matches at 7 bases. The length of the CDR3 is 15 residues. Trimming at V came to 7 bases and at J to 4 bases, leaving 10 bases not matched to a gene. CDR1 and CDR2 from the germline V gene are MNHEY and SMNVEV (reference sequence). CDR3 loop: CASMREGARNQPQHF. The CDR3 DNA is TGTGCCAGCATGAGGGAGGGGGCAAGGAATCAGCCCCAGCATTTT.

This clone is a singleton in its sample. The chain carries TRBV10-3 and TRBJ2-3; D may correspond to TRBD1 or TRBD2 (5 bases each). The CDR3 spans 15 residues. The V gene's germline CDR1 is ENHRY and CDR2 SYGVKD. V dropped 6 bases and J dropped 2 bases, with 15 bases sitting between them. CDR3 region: CAISARDRTTDTQYF. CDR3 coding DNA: TGTGCCATCAGCGCCAGGGACCGAACCACAGATACGCAGTATTTT.

CDR3 in DNA: TGCAGTCCCTTGTCGTTGAGGGGCTACACCTTC. Its protein product is CSPLSLRGYTF. V gene TRBV20-1 combines with J gene TRBJ1-2; D remains ambiguous. The CDR3 consists of 11 residues. Germline CDR1 and CDR2: DFQATT and SNEGSKA (reference sequence). V was clipped by 8 bases and J by 8 bases, with 15 bases between them.

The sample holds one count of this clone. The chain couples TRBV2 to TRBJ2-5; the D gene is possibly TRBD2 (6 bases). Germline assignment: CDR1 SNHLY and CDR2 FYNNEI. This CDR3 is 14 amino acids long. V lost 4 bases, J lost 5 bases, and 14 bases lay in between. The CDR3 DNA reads TGTGCCAGCAGTGGCGGGGCGACTTCGGAGACCCAGTACTTC. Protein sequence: CASSGGATSETQYF.

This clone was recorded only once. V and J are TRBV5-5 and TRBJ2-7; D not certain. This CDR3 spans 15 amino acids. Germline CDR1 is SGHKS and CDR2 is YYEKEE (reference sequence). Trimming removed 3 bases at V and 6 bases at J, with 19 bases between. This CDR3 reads CASSSRTGRISEQYF. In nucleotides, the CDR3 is TGTGCCAGCAGCTCTAGGACGGGTAGGATTAGCGAGCAGTACTTC.

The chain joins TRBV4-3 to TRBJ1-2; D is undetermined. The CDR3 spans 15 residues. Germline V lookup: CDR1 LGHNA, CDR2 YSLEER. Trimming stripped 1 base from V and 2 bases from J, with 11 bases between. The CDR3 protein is CASSQVYVINYGYTF. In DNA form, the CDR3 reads TGCGCCAGCAGCCAAGTGTACGTAATAAACTATGGCTACACCTTC.

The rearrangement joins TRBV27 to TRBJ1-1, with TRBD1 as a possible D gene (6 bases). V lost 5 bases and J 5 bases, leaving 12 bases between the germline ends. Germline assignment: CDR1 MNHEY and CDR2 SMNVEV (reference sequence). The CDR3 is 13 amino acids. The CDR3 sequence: CASSPSGETEAFF. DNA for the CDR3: TGTGCCAGCAGTCCCTCAGGGGAGACTGAAGCTTTCTTT.

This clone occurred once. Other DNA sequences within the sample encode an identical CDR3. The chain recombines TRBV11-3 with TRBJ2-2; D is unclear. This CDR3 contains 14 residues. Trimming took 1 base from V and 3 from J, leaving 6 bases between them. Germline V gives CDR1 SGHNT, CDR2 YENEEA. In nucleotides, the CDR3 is TGTGCCAGCAGCTTAGGGTTGGACACCGGGGAGCTGTTTTTT. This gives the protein CASSLGLDTGELFF.

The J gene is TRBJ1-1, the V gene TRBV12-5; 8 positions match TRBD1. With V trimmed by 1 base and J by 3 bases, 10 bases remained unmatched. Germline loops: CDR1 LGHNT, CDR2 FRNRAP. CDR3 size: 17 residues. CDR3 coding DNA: TGTGCTAGTGGTTTGGCCCCGAAGACAGGGGAGGACACTGAAGCTTTCTTT. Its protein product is CASGLAPKTGEDTEAFF.